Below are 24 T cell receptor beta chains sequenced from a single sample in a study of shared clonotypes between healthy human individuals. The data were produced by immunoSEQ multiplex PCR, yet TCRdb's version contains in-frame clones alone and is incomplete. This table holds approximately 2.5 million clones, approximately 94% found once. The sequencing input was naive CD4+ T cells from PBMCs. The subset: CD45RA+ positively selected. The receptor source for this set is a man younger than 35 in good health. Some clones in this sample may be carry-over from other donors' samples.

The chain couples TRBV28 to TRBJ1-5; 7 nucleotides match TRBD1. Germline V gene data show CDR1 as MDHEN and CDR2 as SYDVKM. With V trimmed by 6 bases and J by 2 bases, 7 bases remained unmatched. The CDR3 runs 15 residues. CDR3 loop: CASRPGQRGNQPQHF. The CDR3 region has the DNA TGTGCCAGCAGGCCGGGACAGAGGGGCAATCAGCCCCAGCATTTT.

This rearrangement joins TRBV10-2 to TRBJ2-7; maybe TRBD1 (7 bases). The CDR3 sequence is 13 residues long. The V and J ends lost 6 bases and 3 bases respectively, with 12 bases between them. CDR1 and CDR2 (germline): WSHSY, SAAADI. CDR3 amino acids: CASRAGGIYEQYF. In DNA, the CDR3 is TGCGCCAGCAGGGCAGGGGGGATCTACGAGCAGTACTTC.

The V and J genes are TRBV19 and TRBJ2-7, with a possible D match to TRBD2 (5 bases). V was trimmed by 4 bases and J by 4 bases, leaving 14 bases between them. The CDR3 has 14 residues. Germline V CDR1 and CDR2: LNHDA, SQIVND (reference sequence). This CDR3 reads CASSSPGGPYEQYF. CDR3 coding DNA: TGTGCCAGTAGTAGCCCGGGCGGGCCTTACGAGCAGTACTTC.

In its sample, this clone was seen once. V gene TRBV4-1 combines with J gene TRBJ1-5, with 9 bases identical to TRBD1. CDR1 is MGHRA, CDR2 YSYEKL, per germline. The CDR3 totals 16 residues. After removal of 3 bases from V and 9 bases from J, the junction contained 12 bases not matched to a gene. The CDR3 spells CASSHPPGQGRTPQHF. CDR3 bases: TGCGCCAGCAGCCACCCCCCGGGACAGGGTAGGACGCCCCAGCATTTT.

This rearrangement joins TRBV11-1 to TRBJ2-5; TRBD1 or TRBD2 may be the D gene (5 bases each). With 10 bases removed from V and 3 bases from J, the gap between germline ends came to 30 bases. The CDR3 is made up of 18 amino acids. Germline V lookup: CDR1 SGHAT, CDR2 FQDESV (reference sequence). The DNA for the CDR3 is TGTGCCACGACGCGCGGAGAGGGGCTCAGGGACCAAGAAGAGACCCAGTACTTC. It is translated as CATTRGEGLRDQEETQYF.

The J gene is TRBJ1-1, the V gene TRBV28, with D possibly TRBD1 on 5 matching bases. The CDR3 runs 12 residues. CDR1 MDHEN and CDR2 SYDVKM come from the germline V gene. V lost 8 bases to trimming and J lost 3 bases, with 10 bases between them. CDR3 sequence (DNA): TGTGCCAGCGGAAGGGGATACACTGAAGCTTTCTTT. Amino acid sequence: CASGRGYTEAFF.

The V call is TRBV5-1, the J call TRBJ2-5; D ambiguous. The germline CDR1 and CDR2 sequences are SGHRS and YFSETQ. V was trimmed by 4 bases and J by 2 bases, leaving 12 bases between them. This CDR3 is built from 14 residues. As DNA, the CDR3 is TGCGCCAGCAGCCAAGGGTACGGACAAGAGACCCAGTACTTC. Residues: CASSQGYGQETQYF.

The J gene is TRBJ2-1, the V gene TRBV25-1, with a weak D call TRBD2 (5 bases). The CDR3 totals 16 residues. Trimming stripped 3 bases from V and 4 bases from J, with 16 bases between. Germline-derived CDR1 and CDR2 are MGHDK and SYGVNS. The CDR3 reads CASSDVLASQYNEQFF. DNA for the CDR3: TGTGCCAGCAGTGATGTCTTAGCGAGCCAATACAATGAGCAGTTCTTC.

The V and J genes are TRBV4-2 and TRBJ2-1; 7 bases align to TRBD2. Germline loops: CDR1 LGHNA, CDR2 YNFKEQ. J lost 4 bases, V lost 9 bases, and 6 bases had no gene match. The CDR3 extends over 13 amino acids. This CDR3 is CASRRREYNEQFF. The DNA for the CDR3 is TGTGCCAGTCGACGGCGGGAGTACAATGAGCAGTTCTTC.

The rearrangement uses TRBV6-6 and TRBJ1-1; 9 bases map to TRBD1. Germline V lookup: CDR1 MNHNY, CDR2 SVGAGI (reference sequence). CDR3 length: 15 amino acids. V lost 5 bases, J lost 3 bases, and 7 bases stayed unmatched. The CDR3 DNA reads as TGTGCCAGCAGTGGCCGGACAGGGGCCCACACTGAAGCTTTCTTT. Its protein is CASSGRTGAHTEAFF.

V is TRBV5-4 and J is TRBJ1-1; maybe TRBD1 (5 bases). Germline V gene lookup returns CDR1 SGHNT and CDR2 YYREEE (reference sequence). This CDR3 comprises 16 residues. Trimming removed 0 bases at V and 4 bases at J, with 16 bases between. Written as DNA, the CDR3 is TGTGCCAGCAGCTTGGGAAGGGGTCAGATCGGCACTGAAGCTTTCTTT. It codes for CASSLGRGQIGTEAFF. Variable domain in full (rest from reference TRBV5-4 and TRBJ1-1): ETGVTQSPTHLIKTRGQQVTLRCSSQSGHNTVSWYQQALGQGPQFIFQYYREEENGRGNFPPRFSGLQFPNYSSELNVNALELDDSALYLCASSLGRGQIGTEAFFGQGTRLTVV.

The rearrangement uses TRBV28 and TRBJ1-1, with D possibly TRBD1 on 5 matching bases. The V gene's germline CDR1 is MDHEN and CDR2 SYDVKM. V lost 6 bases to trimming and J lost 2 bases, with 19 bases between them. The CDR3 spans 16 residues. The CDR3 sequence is CASSPTWGRPNTEAFF. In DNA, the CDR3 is TGTGCCAGCAGCCCCACCTGGGGACGACCAAACACTGAAGCTTTCTTT. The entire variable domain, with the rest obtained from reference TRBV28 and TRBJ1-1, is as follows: DVKVTQSSRYLVKRTGEKVFLECVQDMDHENMFWYRQDPGLGLRLIYFSYDVKMKEKGDIPEGYSVSREKKERFSLILESASTNQTSMYLCASSPTWGRPNTEAFFGQGTRLTVV.

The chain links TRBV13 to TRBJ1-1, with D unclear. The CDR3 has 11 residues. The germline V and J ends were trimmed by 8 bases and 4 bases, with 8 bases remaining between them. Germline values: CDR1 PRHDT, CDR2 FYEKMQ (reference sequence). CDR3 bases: TGTGCCAGCGGATTGACCACTGAAGCTTTCTTT. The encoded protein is CASGLTTEAFF.

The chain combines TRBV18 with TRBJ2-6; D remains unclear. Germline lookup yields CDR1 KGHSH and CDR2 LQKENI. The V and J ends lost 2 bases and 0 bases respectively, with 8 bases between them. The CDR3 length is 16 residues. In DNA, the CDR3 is TGTGCCAGCTCACCATGGCAAACCTCTGGGGCCAACGTCCTGACTTTC. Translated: CASSPWQTSGANVLTF.

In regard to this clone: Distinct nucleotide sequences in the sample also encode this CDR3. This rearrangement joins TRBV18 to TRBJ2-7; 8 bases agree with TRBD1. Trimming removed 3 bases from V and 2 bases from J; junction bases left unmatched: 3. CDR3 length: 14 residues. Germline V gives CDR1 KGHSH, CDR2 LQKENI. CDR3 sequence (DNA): TGTGCCAGCTCACCGGGACAGGCCGCCTACGAGCAGTACTTC. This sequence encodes CASSPGQAAYEQYF.

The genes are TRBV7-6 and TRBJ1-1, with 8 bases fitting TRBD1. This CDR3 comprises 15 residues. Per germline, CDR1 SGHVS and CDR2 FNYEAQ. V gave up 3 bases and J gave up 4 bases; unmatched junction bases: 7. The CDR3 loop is CASSLTGDGGTEAFF. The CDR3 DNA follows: TGTGCCAGCAGCTTGACAGGGGACGGAGGCACTGAAGCTTTCTTT.

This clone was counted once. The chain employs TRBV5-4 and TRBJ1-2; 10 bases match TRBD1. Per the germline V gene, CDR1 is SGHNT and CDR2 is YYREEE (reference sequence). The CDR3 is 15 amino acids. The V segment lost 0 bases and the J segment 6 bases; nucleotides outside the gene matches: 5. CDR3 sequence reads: CASSLGQGAKDGYTF. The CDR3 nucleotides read TGTGCCAGCAGCTTGGGACAGGGGGCGAAAGATGGCTACACCTTC.

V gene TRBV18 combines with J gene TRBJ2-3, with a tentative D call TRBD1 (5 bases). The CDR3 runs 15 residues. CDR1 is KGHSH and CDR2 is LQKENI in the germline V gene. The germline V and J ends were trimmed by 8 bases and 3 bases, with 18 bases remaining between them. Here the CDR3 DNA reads TGTGCCAGCACGCGAGAAAGGCAGGGAACAGATACGCAGTATTTT. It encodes CASTRERQGTDTQYF.

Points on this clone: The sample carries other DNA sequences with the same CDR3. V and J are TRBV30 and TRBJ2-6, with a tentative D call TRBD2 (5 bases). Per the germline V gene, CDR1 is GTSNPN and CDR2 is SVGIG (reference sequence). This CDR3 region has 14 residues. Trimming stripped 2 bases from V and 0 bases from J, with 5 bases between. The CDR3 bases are TGTGCCTGGAGTCGGGACTCTGGGGCCAACGTCCTGACTTTC. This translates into CAWSRDSGANVLTF.

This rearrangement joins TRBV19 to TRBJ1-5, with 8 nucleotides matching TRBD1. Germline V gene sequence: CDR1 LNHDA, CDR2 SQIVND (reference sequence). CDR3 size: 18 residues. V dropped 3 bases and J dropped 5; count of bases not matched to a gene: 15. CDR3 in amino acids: CASSISFSYGQGDQPQHF. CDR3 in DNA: TGTGCCAGTAGTATTAGTTTTTCTTACGGACAGGGTGATCAGCCCCAGCATTTT. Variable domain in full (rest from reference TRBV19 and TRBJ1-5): DGGITQSPKYLFRKEGQNVTLSCEQNLNHDAMYWYRQDPGQGLRLIYYSQIVNDFQKGDIAEGYSVSREKKESFPLTVTSAQKNPTAFYLCASSISFSYGQGDQPQHFGDGTRLSIL.

The CDR3 is CASTPGGIGNTIYF. Written as DNA, the CDR3 is TGTGCCAGCACTCCCGGGGGGATCGGAAACACCATATATTTT. The J gene is TRBJ1-3, the V gene TRBV6-6; possibly TRBD1 for D (5 bases). This CDR3 is built from 14 residues. Trimming removed 7 bases at V and 4 bases at J, with 14 bases between. Germline CDR1 MNHNY, CDR2 SVGAGI (reference sequence).

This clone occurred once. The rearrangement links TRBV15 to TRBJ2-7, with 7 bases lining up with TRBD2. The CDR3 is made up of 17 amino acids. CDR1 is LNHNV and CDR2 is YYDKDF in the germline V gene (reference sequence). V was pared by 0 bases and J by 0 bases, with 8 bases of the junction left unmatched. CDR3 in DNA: TGTGCCACCAGCAGAGATATACGTGGCGGGAGCTCCTACGAGCAGTACTTC. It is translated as CATSRDIRGGSSYEQYF.

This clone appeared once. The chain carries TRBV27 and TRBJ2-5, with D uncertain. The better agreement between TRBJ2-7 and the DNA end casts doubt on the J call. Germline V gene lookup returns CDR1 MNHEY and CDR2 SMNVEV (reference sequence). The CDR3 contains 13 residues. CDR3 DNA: TGTGCCACCCGAAGAGTTGGTTCCTACGAGCAGTACTTC. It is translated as CATRRVGSYEQYF.

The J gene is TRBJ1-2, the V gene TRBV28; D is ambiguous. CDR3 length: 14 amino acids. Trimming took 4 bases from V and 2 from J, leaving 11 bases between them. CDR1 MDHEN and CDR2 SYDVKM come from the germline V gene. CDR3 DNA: TGTGCCAGCAGTTCCCCGGGAGGGAACTATGGCTACACCTTC. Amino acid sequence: CASSSPGGNYGYTF.